This passage covers 4 T cell receptor beta chains from one sample sequenced in a study of blood T cell repertoires in COVID-19 (dated by TCRdb to the early 2020s). Library creation used the immunoSEQ multiplex PCR assay. Sourced from immuneACCESS, this table was stored by TCRdb with only in-frame sequences that have V and J called. A share of the clones is absent; for the studies checked, an unresolved V gene accounts for under half, and the remainder has no known explanation. The sample has approximately 300,000 clones on record, 70% to 90% of them singletons. The top ten clonotypes cover 4.5% to 7% of the sample. The sequencing input was PBMCs or T cells enriched from blood (not recorded which). Receptor source: a woman in her 30s who had recovered from COVID-19.

To note about this clone: Other DNA sequences in this specimen translate into the identical CDR3. The gene calls are TRBV7-9 and TRBJ2-5; unclear D gene. This CDR3 region has 14 residues. Trimming left V 1 base short and J 0 bases short, with 6 bases between. From germline, CDR1 is SEHNR and CDR2 FQNEAQ (reference sequence). In DNA form, the CDR3 reads TGTGCCAGCAGCTTAGGAGCGTACCAAGAGACCCAGTACTTC. Translation gives CASSLGAYQETQYF. Together with reference TRBV7-9 and TRBJ2-5, the CDR3 gives the full variable domain: DTGVSQNPRHKITKRGQNVTFRCDPISEHNRLYWYRQTLGQGPEFLTYFQNEAQLEKSRLLSDRFSAERPKGSFSTLEIQRTEQGDSAMYLCASSLGAYQETQYFGPGTRLLVL.

This clone has only one observation. The chain combines TRBV5-4 with TRBJ2-7; TRBD1 agrees at 8 bases. The trim removed 2 bases at V and 6 bases at J, leaving 4 bases unmatched. The CDR3 contains 13 residues. The germline CDR1 and CDR2 sequences are SGHNT and YYREEE (reference sequence). Here the CDR3 reads CASSFGQGSEQYF. CDR3 nucleotides: TGTGCCAGCAGCTTTGGACAGGGATCCGAGCAGTACTTC.

This clone was counted ten times or more. The chain has TRBV19 and TRBJ2-1; 10 bases match TRBD2. Germline V gives CDR1 LNHDA, CDR2 SQIVND (reference sequence). After removal of 3 bases from V and 5 bases from J, the junction contained 4 bases not matched to a gene. The CDR3 is made up of 15 amino acids. CDR3 bases: TGTGCCAGTAGTATCTTAGCGGGGGGACACAATGAGCAGTTCTTC. Translation: CASSILAGGHNEQFF. Full variable domain (missing parts from reference TRBV19 and TRBJ2-1): DGGITQSPKYLFRKEGQNVTLSCEQNLNHDAMYWYRQDPGQGLRLIYYSQIVNDFQKGDIAEGYSVSREKKESFPLTVTSAQKNPTAFYLCASSILAGGHNEQFFGPGTRLTVL.

This clone was detected only a few times. The rearrangement joins TRBV5-5 to TRBJ1-3; D not certain. Per the germline V gene, CDR1 is SGHKS and CDR2 is YYEKEE (reference sequence). The CDR3 sequence is 16 residues long. V was pared by 3 bases and J by 0 bases, with 13 bases between. CDR3 coding DNA: TGTGCCAGCAGCTCATTAGATGCCTCCTCTGGAAACACCATATATTTT. This gives the protein CASSSLDASSGNTIYF.